This T cell receptor beta chain was retrieved from a study of Ad26.COV2.S vaccination and SARS-CoV-2 variants. Whole-study results and caveats: The TCR breadth and depth analyses may have produced an underestimate of total T cell responses. It was found that vaccine and placebo recipients had similar non-spike TCR breadth.

Clones were sequenced by immunoSEQ multiplex PCR, and TCRdb holds only the in-frame ones, with some missing. The sample includes around 420,000 clones, 88% seen only once; the top ten take about 3.6%. For this clone: Its antigen is unidentified.

Treatment: approximately 18 received Ad26.COV2.S at low or high dose, single or two shots; roughly five received placebo; per-sample allocation not given. Sampling occurred on day 63 after the first vaccine or placebo injection. In Boston, an adult donor aged 18-55 years took part. Wuhan-strain SARS-CoV-2 spike was expressed by the Ad26 vector that made up the vaccine. Germline values: CDR1 SNHLY, CDR2 FYNNEI. This CDR3 spans 14 amino acids. Trimming pared 4 bases from V and 2 bases from J, leaving 9 bases between. The sequence was collected from a person between 18 and 65 years old who received the Ad26.COV2.S COVID-19 vaccine or a placebo. Sequenced here: peripheral blood, sampled in a trial of Ad26.COV2.S vaccine versus placebo. The chain couples TRBV2 to TRBJ1-3; a possible D gene is TRBD1 (6 bases). In DNA form, the CDR3 reads TGTGCCAGCAGTGGAGGGACAACTGGAAACACCATATATTTT. Protein product: CASSGGTTGNTIYF.